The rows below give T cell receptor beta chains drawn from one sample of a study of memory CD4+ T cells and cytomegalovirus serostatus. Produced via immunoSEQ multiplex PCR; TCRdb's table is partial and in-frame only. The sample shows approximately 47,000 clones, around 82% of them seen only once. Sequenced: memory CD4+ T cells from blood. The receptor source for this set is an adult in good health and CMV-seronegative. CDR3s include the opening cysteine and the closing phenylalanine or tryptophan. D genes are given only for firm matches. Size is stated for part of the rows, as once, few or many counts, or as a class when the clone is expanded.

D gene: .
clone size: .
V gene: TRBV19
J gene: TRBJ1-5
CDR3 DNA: TGTGCCAGTAGTCCAAAAGGCCCCAATCAGCCCCAGCATTTT
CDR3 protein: CASSPKGPNQPQHF

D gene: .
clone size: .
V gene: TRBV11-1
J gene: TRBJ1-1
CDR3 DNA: TGTGCCAGCAGCTTAGGAGTTGACACTGAAGCTTTCTTT
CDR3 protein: CASSLGVDTEAFF

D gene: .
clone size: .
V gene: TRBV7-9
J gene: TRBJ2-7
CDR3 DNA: TGTGCCAGCAGCTCCGTTCGGTGGGTGCAGTACTTC
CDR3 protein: CASSSVRWVQYF

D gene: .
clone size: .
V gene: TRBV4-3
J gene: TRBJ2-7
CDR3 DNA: TGCGCCAGCAGCCAAGGATTTCTCAGGTCCCCCTCCTACGAGCAGTACTTC
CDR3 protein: CASSQGFLRSPSYEQYF

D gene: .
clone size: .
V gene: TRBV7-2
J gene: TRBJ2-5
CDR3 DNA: TGTGCCAGCAGCTTAGAGATACAAGAGACCCAGTACTTC
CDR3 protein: CASSLEIQETQYF

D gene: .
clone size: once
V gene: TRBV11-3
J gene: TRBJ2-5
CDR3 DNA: TGTGCCAGCAGCTTAGGGGGGCAGCCTCAAGAGACCCAGTACTTC
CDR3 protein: CASSLGGQPQETQYF

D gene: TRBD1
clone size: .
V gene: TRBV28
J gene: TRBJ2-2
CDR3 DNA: TGTGCCAGCAGTTTCCACAGGGGGCGCACCGGGGAGCTGTTTTTT
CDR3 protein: CASSFHRGRTGELFF

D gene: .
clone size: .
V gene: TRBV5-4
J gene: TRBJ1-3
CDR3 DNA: TGTGCCAGCAGCCATAGGGCCAGCTCTGGAAACACCATATATTTT
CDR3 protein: CASSHRASSGNTIYF

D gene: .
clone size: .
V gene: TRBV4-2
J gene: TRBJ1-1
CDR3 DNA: TGTGCCAGCAGCCAAGTCTTACAGTCGAACACTGAAGCTTTCTTT
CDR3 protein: CASSQVLQSNTEAFF

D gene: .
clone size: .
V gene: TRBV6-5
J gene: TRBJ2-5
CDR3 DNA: TGTGCCAGCAGTTACGTACAGGGTAGGGAGACCCAGTACTTC
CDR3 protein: CASSYVQGRETQYF

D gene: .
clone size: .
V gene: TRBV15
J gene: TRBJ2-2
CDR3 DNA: TGTGCCACCAGCAGACCCCCTTGGCGGGTCGTATCGTCTGATTTCGCCGGGGAGCTGTTTTTT
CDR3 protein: CATSRPPWRVVSSDFAGELFF

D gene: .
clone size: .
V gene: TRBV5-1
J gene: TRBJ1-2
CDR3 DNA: TGCGCCAGCAGCTCTATAAGGGACTCTTTAATGGGCTACACCTTC
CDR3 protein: CASSSIRDSLMGYTF

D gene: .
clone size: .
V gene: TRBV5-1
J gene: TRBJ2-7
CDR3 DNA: TGCGCCAGCAGCTTGCAGGTCTCAGGGGACGAGCAGTACTTC
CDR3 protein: CASSLQVSGDEQYF

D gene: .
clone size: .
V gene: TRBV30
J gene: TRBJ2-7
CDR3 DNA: TGTGCCGGGGGTCTTTACGAGCAGTACTTC
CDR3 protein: CAGGLYEQYF

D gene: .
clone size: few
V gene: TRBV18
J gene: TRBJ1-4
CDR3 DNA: TGTGCCAGCCATCAAGGACCGAATGAAAAACTGTTTTTT
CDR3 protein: CASHQGPNEKLFF

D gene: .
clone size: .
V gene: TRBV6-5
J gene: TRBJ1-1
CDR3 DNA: TGTGCCAGCACCGAGACCACTGAAGCTTTCTTT
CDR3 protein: CASTETTEAFF

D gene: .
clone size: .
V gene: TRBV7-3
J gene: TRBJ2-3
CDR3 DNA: TGTGCCAGCAGCACCTACCTGGGCGGCGGCACAGATACGCAGTATTTT
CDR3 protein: CASSTYLGGGTDTQYF

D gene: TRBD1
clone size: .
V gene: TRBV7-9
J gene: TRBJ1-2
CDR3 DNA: TGTGCCAGCAGTTATGGGACAGCGTATGGCTACACCTTC
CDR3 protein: CASSYGTAYGYTF

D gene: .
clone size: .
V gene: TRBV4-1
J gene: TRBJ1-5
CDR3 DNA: TGCGCCAGCAGCCAAGTAATTAGGTTGAATAATCAGCCCCAGCATTTT
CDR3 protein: CASSQVIRLNNQPQHF

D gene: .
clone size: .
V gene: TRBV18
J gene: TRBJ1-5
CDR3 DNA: TGTGCCAGCTCCGTATCCATGGGGAATCAGCCCCAGCATTTT
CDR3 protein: CASSVSMGNQPQHF

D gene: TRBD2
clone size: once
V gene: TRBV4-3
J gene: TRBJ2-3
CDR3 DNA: TGCGCCAGCAGCCAAGGGTCTAGCGGGGGGGCCGCAGATACGCAGTATTTT
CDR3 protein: CASSQGSSGGAADTQYF

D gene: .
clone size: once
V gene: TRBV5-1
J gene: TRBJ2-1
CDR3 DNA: TGCGCCAGCAGCCCCCCAGGGGACTCTTATGAGCAGTTCTTC
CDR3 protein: CASSPPGDSYEQFF

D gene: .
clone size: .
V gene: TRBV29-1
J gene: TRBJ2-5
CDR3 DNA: TGCAGCGTTGAAGACCGAGAGACCCAGTACTTC
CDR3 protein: CSVEDRETQYF

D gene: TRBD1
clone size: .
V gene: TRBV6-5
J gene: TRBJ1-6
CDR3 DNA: TGTGCCAGCAGTTACGAGGGCAGGGGGAATTCACCCCTCCACTTT
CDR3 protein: CASSYEGRGNSPLHF

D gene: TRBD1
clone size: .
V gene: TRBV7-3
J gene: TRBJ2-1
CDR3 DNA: TGTGCCAGCAGCCAGGGGGTAGGCAATGAGCAGTTCTTC
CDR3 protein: CASSQGVGNEQFF

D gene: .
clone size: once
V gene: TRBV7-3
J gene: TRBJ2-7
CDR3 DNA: TGTGCCAGCAGCCGCTCTGGACAGAGCTACGAGCAGTACTTC
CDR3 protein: CASSRSGQSYEQYF

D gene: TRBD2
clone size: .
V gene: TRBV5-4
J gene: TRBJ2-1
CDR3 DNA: TGTGCCAGCAGCTCCAGACTAGCGGGGACCAGTGAGCAGTTCTTC
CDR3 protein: CASSSRLAGTSEQFF

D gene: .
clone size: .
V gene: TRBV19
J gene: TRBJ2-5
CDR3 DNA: TGTGCCAGTAGGGGGAATGGGGAGACCCAGTACTTC
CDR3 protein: CASRGNGETQYF

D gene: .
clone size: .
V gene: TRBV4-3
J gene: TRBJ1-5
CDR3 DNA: TGCGCCAGCAGCGAGACAGTTAATCAGCCCCAGCATTTT
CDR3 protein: CASSETVNQPQHF

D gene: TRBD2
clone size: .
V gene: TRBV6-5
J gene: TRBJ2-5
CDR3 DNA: TGTGCCAGCAGGCCCTCTTGGCGGGGGTCGGAGACCCAGTACTTC
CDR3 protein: CASRPSWRGSETQYF

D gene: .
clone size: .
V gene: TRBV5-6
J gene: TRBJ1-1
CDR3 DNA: TGTGCCAGCGGTGGCGATGGGAACACTGGAGCTTTCTTT
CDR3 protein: CASGGDGNTGAFF

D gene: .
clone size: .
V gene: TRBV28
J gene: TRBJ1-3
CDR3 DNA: TGTGCCAGCAGTTTTCAGGACTCTGGAAACACCATATATTTT
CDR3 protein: CASSFQDSGNTIYF

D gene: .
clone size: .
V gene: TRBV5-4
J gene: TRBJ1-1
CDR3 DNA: TGCGCCAGCAGCCAAAGGTACTTGAACACTGAAGCTTTCTTT
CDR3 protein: CASSQRYLNTEAFF

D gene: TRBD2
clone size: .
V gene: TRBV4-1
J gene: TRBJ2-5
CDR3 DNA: TGCGCCAGCAGCCACATTTTTAGCGGGCAAGAGACCCAGTACTTC
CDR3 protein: CASSHIFSGQETQYF

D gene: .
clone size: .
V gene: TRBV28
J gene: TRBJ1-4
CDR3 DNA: TGTGCCAGTGGGGGGGGCTGGGATGAAAAACTGTTTTTT
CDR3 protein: CASGGGWDEKLFF

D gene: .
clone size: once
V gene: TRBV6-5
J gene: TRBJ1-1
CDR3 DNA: TGTGCCAGCAGGCAGGGCGACACTGAAGCTTTCTTT
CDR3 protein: CASRQGDTEAFF